The T cell receptor beta chain described here comes from a study of OX40 agonist ivuxolimab in advanced cancers. Study-level results: Partial responders treated at 0.1-3.0 mg/kg exhibited clonal expansion among the lowest measured.

Remarks on this clone: Its antigen is unknown.

Here immunoSEQ multiplex PCR was the method, and the copy in TCRdb shows in-frame clones only, minus some. Among about 80,000 clones listed, around 86% were seen once. The CDR3 runs 13 residues. V lost 2 bases to trimming and J lost 5 bases; unmatched junction nucleotides: 2. Germline assignment: CDR1 MNHEY and CDR2 SMNVEV (reference sequence). The sequence was collected from an adult with an advanced solid tumor such as melanoma, head and neck, liver or kidney cancer. The sequences come from CD4+ or CD8+ T cells sorted from blood, collected in a trial of the OX40 agonist ivuxolimab. The V call is TRBV27, the J call TRBJ2-5, with 7 bases matching TRBD1. The DNA for the CDR3 is TGTGCCAGCAGTTTAAGGGGGCGGGAGACCCAGTACTTC. Translating it yields CASSLRGRETQYF.